This TCR beta chain is drawn from a study of Graves' ophthalmopathy and Graves' hyperthyroidism. This clonotype was detected ten times or more. The CDR3 spans 12 residues. V was shortened by 4 bases and J by 5 bases, with 8 bases between the two germline ends. Germline V CDR1 and CDR2: LNHNV, YYDKDF (reference sequence). Amplifying from RNA transcripts, the study obtained TCR beta CDR3 regions. Scientists carried out first-round RT-PCR using HTBI primers and then a second-round multiplex PCR. MiXCR, applied by TCRdb to the multiplex PCR reads, yields one record per CDR3 protein. Altogether 400,000 to 450,000 distinct CDR3 sequences are present, more than 20% being singletons, with the ten largest covering roughly 3%.

This chain joins TRBV15 and TRBJ2-5; perhaps D is TRBD1 or TRBD2 (5 bases each). The specimen was peripheral blood. This TCR derives from a woman between 18 and 29 years old with stable Graves' hyperthyroidism. CDR3 nucleotides: TGTGCCACCAGCACCGGGACCGAGACCCAGTACTTC. Its protein is CATSTGTETQYF.